The present T cell receptor beta chain was sequenced within a study of T-cell memory formation after mild COVID-19. For the study at large: The two donors had largely donor-specific TCR clusters. Study results and limitations: There were some responding clones in pre-infection memory, which suggested that cross-reactive memory had joined.

The V end was cut by 4 bases, the J end by 0 bases, with 10 bases between. The CDR3 spans 13 residues. The germline gives CDR1 SQVTM, CDR2 ANQGSEA. TCRdb used MiXCR to reprocess the 5' RACE reads, holding one entry per CDR3 protein. The sample has just under 350,000 distinct CDR3 sequences, 10% to 15% seen once; the top ten hold around 21%. This clonotype was counted between two and nine times. Its antigen is unknown. The source of this sequence is a man between 18 and 35 years old who had mild COVID-19 (a few samples of this study predate the infection). Cell type and time point are not known. The chain has TRBV29-1 and TRBJ2-7, with D possibly being TRBD1 or TRBD2 (5 bases each). Sequencing input: PBMCs or a T cell subset sorted from them (not recorded which). CDR3 residues: CSVVPGSSYEQYV. DNA of the CDR3: TGCAGCGTTGTACCAGGGAGCTCCTACGAGCAGTACGTC.